These 14 T cell receptor beta chains came from one sample sequenced in a study of immune evolution from preneoplasia to lung adenocarcinoma. Libraries were prepared by immunoSEQ multiplex PCR; TCRdb keeps only in-frame clonotypes and omits some of them. The sample yields 7,400 or so clones, roughly 80% seen once. Material: FFPE minimally invasive lung adenocarcinoma tissue. Receptors were obtained from a person aged 65-85 years with lung adenocarcinoma.

Turning to this clone: At one of its ends the junction is not consistent with the germline gene, which may arise from a read error. The gene calls are TRBV11-3 and TRBJ1-2; TRBD1 aligns across 9 bases. Germline V CDR1 and CDR2: SGHNT, YENEEA. The CDR3 extends over 11 amino acids. Here the CDR3 DNA reads TGTGCCAGCAGCCTCGACAGGGGGAGGCCCTTC. It codes for CASSLDRGRPF.

The chain combines TRBV7-2 with TRBJ2-1; 9 bases map to TRBD2. The germline gives CDR1 SGHTA, CDR2 FQGNSA. This CDR3 is built from 16 residues. V trimming: 6 bases; J trimming: 7 bases; junction bases outside the gene matches: 13. The CDR3 bases are TGTGCCAGCAGTTCCCCTGGCGGGGGGGCCGGGAATGAGCAGTTCTTC. Amino acid sequence: CASSSPGGGAGNEQFF.

This CDR3 is CASSQGRGSTEAFF. CDR3 DNA: TGTGCCAGCAGCCAAGGACGGGGGAGTACTGAAGCTTTCTTT. This rearrangement joins TRBV7-2 to TRBJ1-1, with D perhaps TRBD1 (5 bases). Between the trimmed V and J ends, which lost 5 bases and 5 bases, there was a span of 15 bases. CDR3 length: 14 amino acids. Germline V CDR1 and CDR2: SGHTA, FQGNSA.

Comment on this clone: Other DNA sequences in the same sample also yield this CDR3. The rearrangement uses TRBV7-8 and TRBJ2-7; D gene ambiguous. Germline assignment: CDR1 SGHVS and CDR2 FQNEAQ. The CDR3 consists of 14 residues. Trimming took 2 bases from V and 0 from J, leaving 8 bases between them. The CDR3 coding sequence is TGTGCCAGCAGCTTACGGGCTGCCTCCTACGAGCAGTACTTC. This gives the protein CASSLRAASYEQYF.

This chain joins TRBV28 and TRBJ2-4, with a possible D match to TRBD2 (5 bases). CDR1 is MDHEN, CDR2 SYDVKM, per germline. Trimming pared 6 bases from V and 6 bases from J, leaving 15 bases between. The CDR3 has 14 residues. CDR3 residues: CASSQIGSANIQYF. CDR3 nucleotides: TGTGCCAGCAGCCAGATAGGTAGCGCAAACATTCAGTACTTC.

The chain recombines TRBV6-6 with TRBJ2-7; D gene unclear. The germline V gene has CDR1 MNHNY and CDR2 SVGAGI (reference sequence). Trimming stripped 2 bases from V and 3 bases from J, with 8 bases between. This CDR3 is built from 13 residues. The CDR3 DNA sequence: TGTGCCAGCAGTTACGGGAACGGCTACGAGCAGTACTTC. Its translation is CASSYGNGYEQYF.

The V and J genes are TRBV7-9 and TRBJ2-7; TRBD2 agrees at 9 bases. The CDR3 length is 18 residues. V lost 1 base and J lost 1; bases outside the gene matches: 11. Germline assignment: CDR1 SEHNR and CDR2 FQNEAQ (reference sequence). CDR3 loop: CASSLGAGGPGRSYEQYF. The CDR3 DNA reads as TGTGCCAGCAGCTTAGGGGCGGGAGGGCCGGGAAGGTCCTACGAGCAGTACTTC.

The CDR3 sequence is CASSHAGTGSSPLHF. The CDR3 region has the DNA TGTGCCAGCAGCCATGCCGGGACAGGATCTTCACCCCTCCACTTT. The rearrangement joins TRBV4-2 to TRBJ1-6, with 8 positions matching TRBD1. Trimming took 3 bases from V and 9 from J; bases not matched to a gene: 7. Germline CDR1 and CDR2: LGHNA and YNFKEQ. CDR3 length: 15 amino acids.

The chain combines TRBV7-6 with TRBJ2-7, with 7 bases aligning to TRBD2. The CDR3 has 17 residues. From germline, CDR1 is SGHVS and CDR2 FNYEAQ. The junction had 14 bases not matched to a gene; V was cut back by 0 bases and J by 6 bases. The CDR3 DNA sequence: TGTGCCAGCAGCTTAGCCGGCGTTCCGGGACTACATCGCGAGCAGTACTTC. It codes for CASSLAGVPGLHREQYF.

This chain links TRBV5-1 with TRBJ2-3, with D unclear. The V end was cut by 4 bases, the J end by 4 bases, with 10 bases between. CDR1 and CDR2 (germline): SGHRS, YFSETQ. This CDR3 comprises 13 residues. This CDR3 is CASSPSVADTQYF. The CDR3 region has the DNA TGCGCCAGCAGCCCATCGGTGGCAGATACGCAGTATTTT. The variable domain in full, with the rest retrieved from reference TRBV5-1 and TRBJ2-3, is KAGVTQTPRYLIKTRGQQVTLSCSPISGHRSVSWYQQTPGQGLQFLFEYFSETQRNKGNFPGRFSGRQFSNSRSEMNVSTLELGDSALYLCASSPSVADTQYFGPGTRLTVL.

V is TRBV19 and J is TRBJ2-3; TRBD2 agrees at 13 bases. J was trimmed by 5 bases and V by 2 bases; bases with no gene match: 1. The germline CDR1 and CDR2 sequences are LNHDA and SQIVND (reference sequence). The CDR3 is 15 residues long. CDR3 loop: CASSITSGGVDTQYF. The CDR3 region has the DNA TGTGCCAGTAGTATAACTAGCGGGGGGGTAGATACGCAGTATTTT.

This clone has only a few counts. The same CDR3 also results from other DNA sequences found in this sample. The rearrangement joins TRBV10-2 to TRBJ1-1; tentative D call: TRBD1 (5 bases). The CDR3 is 13 amino acids. The V end lost 7 bases, the J end lost 3 bases, and 12 bases lay between the germline ends. CDR1 and CDR2 from the germline V gene are WSHSY and SAAADI. CDR3 nucleotide sequence: TGCGCCAGCAAAGAGGTGACAGACACTGAAGCTTTCTTT. Amino acid sequence: CASKEVTDTEAFF.

This chain joins TRBV7-2 and TRBJ1-2; D is perhaps TRBD1 (6 bases). With 4 bases removed from V and 14 bases from J, the gap between germline ends came to 20 bases. The CDR3 totals 13 residues. Germline values: CDR1 SGHTA, CDR2 FQGNSA. CDR3 sequence (DNA): TGTGCCAGCAGCTCCGGGACAAAAGGGAGGAAAACCTTC. Protein sequence: CASSSGTKGRKTF.

The V call is TRBV15, the J call TRBJ1-1, with no clear D. This CDR3 has 14 residues. V was cut by 0 bases and J by 4 bases, with 9 bases left in between. Germline loops: CDR1 LNHNV, CDR2 YYDKDF (reference sequence). CDR3 DNA sequence: TGTGCCACCAGCAGAGACTTTGCGGGCACTGAAGCTTTCTTT. Translation: CATSRDFAGTEAFF. The full variable domain, in which reference TRBV15 and TRBJ1-1 provide the parts outside the CDR3, is DAMVIQNPRYQVTQFGKPVTLSCSQTLNHNVMYWYQQKSSQAPKLLFHYYDKDFNNEADTPDNFQSRRPNTSFCFLDIRSPGLGDTAMYLCATSRDFAGTEAFFGQGTRLTVV.